Reported below is one TCR beta chain. This clonotype was picked up many times. Its binding antigen is unknown. Per-nucleotide qualities are absent, and no much larger clonotype sits a single base away. These data are taken from a study of spatial heterogeneity in lung cancer (dated by TCRdb to about 2019). About the study as a whole: Beta-chain transcripts were consistently detected in greater numbers than alpha-chain transcripts, which likely reflected higher beta-chain transcript abundance. In the raw uncorrected reads, each unique combination of TCR and UMI appeared more than ten times on average. In non-small cell lung cancer, the study quantitatively compared TCR alpha and beta repertoires across several tumor regions, matched nontumor lung, and blood. Nonsynonymous mutation counts, determined by whole-exome sequencing of tumor tissue, were related to TCR repertoire features. Both alpha and beta chains were TCR-sequenced in samples taken at surgery, namely 220 tumor regions, approximately 66 matched nontumor lung samples and 55 to 60 PBMC samples. The paper's findings and limits, for the study overall: Ubiquitous expanded tumor TCRs showed up in blood more often at tumor resection than at routine follow-up. Additional single-cell paired TCR alpha and beta sequencing was considered necessary to confirm, at a functional level, the hypothesis that regional TCRs recognize regional mutations.

V is trimmed back by 5 bases and J by 7 bases, and the junction contains 13 bases that no gene match accounts for. From the cysteine through the phenylalanine, the CDR3 covers 16 amino acids. Of the read, only the CDR3 DNA is kept; its 48 bases are in frame from base 1. Library preparation employed 5' RACE. Reads for this sample came from a NextSeq 500. To allow correction of PCR and sequencing errors, the TCR library protocol tagged every TCR cDNA molecule with a unique molecular identifier. In the paper's pipeline: TCR identification, UMI-based error correction and CDR3 extraction were performed with Decombinator tools. TCRs above a frequency of 2 per 1,000, corresponding to the top 1% of the tumor frequency distribution, were defined as expanded. Each repertoire was subsampled 100 times to 5,000 TCRs, after which Renyi diversity was computed with the R vegan package. CDR3 similarity networks were constructed using string-kernel similarity of amino acid triplets, with links drawn between CDR3s whose pairwise similarity was above 0.82. The public reads were run again by TCRdb, first through fastp at Q25 and then through MiXCR, and only productive beta chains were kept. Rows are unified per CDR3 protein, each entry keeping the most common DNA and genes. The V and J calls were determined by TCRdb, not by the authors. The sample has tens of thousands of distinct CDR3 sequences on record, under 7% of them singletons. The ten largest clonotypes hold approximately 10% of the sample.

What this sample's time point label stands for: sample taken at primary tumor resection. Without any cell sorting, TCR sequencing was performed on whole RNA extracted either from tumor and nontumor lung tissue or from cryopreserved PBMC samples. Samples were obtained from approximately 77 patients with early-stage, untreated non-small cell lung cancer from the lung TRACERx cohort. A patient was chosen for TCR sequencing only when enough RNA was available from at least two tumor regions. The sequence is built from TRBV12-3 or TRBV12-4 and TRBJ2-2; TRBD2 fits 7 bases in the junction. The receptor comes from a male donor with early-stage non-small cell lung cancer. The sample was PBMCs, taken at surgery. CDR3 reads: CASSPVRGRAVGELFF. In nucleotides, the sequence is TGTGCCAGCAGTCCTGTCCGGGGGAGGGCTGTCGGGGAGCTGTTTTTT.